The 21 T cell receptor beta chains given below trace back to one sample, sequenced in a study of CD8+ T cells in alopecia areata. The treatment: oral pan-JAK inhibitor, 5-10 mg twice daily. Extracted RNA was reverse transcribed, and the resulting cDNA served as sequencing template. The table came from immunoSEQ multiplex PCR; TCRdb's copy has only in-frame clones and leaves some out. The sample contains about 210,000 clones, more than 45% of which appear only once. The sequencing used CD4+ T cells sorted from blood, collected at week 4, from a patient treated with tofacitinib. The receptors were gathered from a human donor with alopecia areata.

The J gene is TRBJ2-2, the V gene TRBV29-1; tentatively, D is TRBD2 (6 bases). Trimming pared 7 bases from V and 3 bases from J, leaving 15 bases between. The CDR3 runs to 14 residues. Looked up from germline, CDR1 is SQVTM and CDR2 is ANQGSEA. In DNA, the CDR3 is TGCAGCGCAAGGAGTGGCGGGGACACCGGGGAGCTGTTTTTT. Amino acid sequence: CSARSGGDTGELFF.

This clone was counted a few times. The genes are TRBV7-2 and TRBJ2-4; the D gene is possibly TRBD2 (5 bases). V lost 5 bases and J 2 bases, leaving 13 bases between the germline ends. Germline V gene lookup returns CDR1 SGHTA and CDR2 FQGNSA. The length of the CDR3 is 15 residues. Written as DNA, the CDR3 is TGTGCCAGCAGCCTTTTGCCGGGGACCAAAAACATTCAGTACTTC. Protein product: CASSLLPGTKNIQYF.

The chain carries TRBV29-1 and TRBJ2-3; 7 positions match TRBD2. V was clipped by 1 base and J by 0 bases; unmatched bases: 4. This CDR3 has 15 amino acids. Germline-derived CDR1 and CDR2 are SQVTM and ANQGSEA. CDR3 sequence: CSVEVLGGSTDTQYF. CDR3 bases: TGCAGCGTTGAAGTTCTGGGGGGGAGCACAGATACGCAGTATTTT.

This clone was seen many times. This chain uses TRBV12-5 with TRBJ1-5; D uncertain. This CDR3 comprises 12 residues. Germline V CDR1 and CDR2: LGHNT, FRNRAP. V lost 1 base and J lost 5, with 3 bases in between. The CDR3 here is CASGLDHQPQHF. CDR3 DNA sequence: TGTGCTAGTGGTTTGGACCATCAGCCCCAGCATTTT.

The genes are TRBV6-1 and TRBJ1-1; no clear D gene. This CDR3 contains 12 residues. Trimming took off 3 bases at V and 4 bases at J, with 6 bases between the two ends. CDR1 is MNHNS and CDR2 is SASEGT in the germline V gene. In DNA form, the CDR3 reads TGTGCCAGCAGTGAGACCCCCACTGAAGCTTTCTTT. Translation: CASSETPTEAFF.

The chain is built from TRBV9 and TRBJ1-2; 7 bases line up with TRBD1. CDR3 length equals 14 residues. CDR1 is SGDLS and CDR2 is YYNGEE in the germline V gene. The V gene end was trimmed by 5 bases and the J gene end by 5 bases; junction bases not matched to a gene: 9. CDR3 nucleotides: TGTGCCAGCAGTGCAACCGGGACAGAGTATGGCTACACCTTC. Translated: CASSATGTEYGYTF.

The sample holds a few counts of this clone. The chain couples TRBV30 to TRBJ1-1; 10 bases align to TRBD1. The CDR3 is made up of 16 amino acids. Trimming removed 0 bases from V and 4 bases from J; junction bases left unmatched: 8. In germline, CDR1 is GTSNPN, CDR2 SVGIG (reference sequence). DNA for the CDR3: TGTGCCTGGAGTGTACGTCGGGACAGGGGCTTCACTGAAGCTTTCTTT. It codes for CAWSVRRDRGFTEAFF. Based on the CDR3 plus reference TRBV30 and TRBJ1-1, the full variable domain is SQTIHQWPATLVQPVGSPLSLECTVEGTSNPNLYWYRQAAGRGLQLLFYSVGIGQISSEVPQNLSASRPQDRQFILSSKKLLLSDSGFYLCAWSVRRDRGFTEAFFGQGTRLTVV.

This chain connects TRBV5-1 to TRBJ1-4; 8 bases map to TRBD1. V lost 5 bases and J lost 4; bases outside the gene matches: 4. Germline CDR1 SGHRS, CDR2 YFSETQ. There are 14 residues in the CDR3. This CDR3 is CASRTGQDNEKLFF. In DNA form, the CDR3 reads TGCGCCAGCAGAACGGGACAGGATAATGAAAAACTGTTTTTT.

The CDR3 sequence: CASSQSQGLAIDTQYF. In nucleotides, the CDR3 is TGCGCCAGCAGCCAGAGTCAGGGACTAGCAATAGATACGCAGTATTTT. The V and J genes are TRBV4-3 and TRBJ2-3, with 9 bases that match TRBD2. Germline CDR1 and CDR2: LGHNA and YSLEER. V lost 3 bases to trimming and J lost 5 bases; unmatched junction nucleotides: 9. This CDR3 contains 16 residues.

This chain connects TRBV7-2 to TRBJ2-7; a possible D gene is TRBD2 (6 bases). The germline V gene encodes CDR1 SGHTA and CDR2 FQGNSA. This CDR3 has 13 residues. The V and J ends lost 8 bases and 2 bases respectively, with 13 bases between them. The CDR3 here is CASGGIPTYEQYF. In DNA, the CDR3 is TGTGCCAGCGGGGGGATTCCTACCTACGAGCAGTACTTC.

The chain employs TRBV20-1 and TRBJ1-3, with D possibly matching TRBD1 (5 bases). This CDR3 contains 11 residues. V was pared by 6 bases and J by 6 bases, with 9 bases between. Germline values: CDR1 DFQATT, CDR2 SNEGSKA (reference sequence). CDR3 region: CSARTQNTIYF. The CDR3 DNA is TGCAGTGCCAGGACACAAAACACCATATATTTT.

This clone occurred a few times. CDR3: CASSPDRGTYEQYF. Written as DNA, the CDR3 is TGTGCCAGTAGTCCCGACAGGGGGACCTACGAGCAGTACTTC. This chain links TRBV19 with TRBJ2-7, with 9 bases matching TRBD1. The J segment lost 2 bases and the V segment lost 5 bases, leaving 4 bases of the junction unmatched. The germline gives CDR1 LNHDA, CDR2 SQIVND (reference sequence). There are 14 residues in the CDR3.

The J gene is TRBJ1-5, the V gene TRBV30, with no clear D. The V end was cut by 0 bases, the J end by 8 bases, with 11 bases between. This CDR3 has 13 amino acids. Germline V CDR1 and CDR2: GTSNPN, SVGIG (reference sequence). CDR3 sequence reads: CAWSVRQEKPQHF. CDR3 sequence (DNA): TGTGCCTGGAGTGTACGTCAGGAAAAGCCCCAGCATTTT.

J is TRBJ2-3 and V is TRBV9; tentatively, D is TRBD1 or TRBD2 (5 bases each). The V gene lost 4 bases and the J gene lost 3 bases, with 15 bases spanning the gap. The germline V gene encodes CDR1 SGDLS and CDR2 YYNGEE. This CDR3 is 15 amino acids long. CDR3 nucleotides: TGTGCCAGCAGCCATGACAGCTGGGGGACAGATACGCAGTATTTT. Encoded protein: CASSHDSWGTDTQYF.

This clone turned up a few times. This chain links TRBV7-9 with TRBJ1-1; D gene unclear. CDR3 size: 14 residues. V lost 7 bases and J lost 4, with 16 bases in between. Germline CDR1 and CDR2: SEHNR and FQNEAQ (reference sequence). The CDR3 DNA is TGTGCCAGCACAAGGGCTGGAGAAATCACTGAAGCTTTCTTT. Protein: CASTRAGEITEAFF. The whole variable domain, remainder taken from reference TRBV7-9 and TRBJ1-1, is DTGVSQNPRHKITKRGQNVTFRCDPISEHNRLYWYRQTLGQGPEFLTYFQNEAQLEKSRLLSDRFSAERPKGSFSTLEIQRTEQGDSAMYLCASTRAGEITEAFFGQGTRLTVV.

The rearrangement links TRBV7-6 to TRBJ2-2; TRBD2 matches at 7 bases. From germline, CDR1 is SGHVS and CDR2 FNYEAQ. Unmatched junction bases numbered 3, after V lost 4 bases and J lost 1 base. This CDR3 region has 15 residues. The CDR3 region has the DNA TGTGCCAGCAGCTCGGGGGGTTTGAACACCGGGGAGCTGTTTTTT. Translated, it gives CASSSGGLNTGELFF.

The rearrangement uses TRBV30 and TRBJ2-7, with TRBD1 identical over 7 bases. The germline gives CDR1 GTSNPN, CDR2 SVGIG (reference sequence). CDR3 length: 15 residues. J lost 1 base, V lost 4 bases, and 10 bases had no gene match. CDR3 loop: CAWIGGQHKSYEQYF. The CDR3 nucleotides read TGTGCCTGGATTGGGGGACAGCATAAATCCTACGAGCAGTACTTC.

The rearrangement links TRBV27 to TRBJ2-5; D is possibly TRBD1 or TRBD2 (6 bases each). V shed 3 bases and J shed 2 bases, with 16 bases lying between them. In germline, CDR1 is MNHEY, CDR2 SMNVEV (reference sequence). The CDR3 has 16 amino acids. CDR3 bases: TGTGCCAGCAGTTTGTCGGGGGCCCTCTTACAAGAGACCCAGTACTTC. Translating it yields CASSLSGALLQETQYF.

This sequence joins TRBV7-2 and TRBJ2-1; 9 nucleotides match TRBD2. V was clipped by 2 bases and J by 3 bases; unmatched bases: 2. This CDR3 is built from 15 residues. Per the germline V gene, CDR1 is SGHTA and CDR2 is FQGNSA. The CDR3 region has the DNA TGTGCCAGCAGCTTAAGCGGGGGGCTCTACAATGAGCAGTTCTTC. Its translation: CASSLSGGLYNEQFF.

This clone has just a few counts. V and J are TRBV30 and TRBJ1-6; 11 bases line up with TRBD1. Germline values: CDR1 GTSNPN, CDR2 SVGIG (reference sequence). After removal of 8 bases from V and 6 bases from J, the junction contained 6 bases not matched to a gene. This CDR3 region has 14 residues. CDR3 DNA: TGTGCCGGTTCCGGGACAGGGGGTAATTCACCCCTCCACTTT. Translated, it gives CAGSGTGGNSPLHF.

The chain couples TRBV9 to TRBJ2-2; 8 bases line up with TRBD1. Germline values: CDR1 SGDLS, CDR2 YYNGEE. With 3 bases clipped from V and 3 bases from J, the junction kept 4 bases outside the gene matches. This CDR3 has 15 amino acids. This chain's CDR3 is CASSGGQGYTGELFF. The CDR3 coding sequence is TGTGCCAGCAGCGGCGGACAGGGTTACACCGGGGAGCTGTTTTTT.